The entry that follows covers one T cell receptor (beta chain) sequence. The antigen remains undetermined. The data were taken from a study of vaccination and CD4 T cells after COVID-19. Whole-study context: Control cultures were given a CEFX pool, an HIV-1 Nef pool, or no peptide.

The time point is: late sampling 161 to 241 days after vaccination in a few convalescent patients. Described treatment: roughly nine-day PBMC culture with coronavirus spike peptide pools or control peptides (ViraFEST assay). With peptide pools, ViraFEST first expanded antigen-specific T cells and afterwards sequenced their TCRs. This CDR3 is built from 15 residues. The germline gives CDR1 LNHDA, CDR2 SQIVND (reference sequence). Trimming at V came to 2 bases and at J to 5 bases, leaving 4 bases not matched to a gene. The Oncomine TCR Beta short-read assay generated sequence data from the DNA of cultured CD4+ T cells. TCRdb redid the calling of the PCR reads with MiXCR, one entry per CDR3 protein. This table has about 23,000 distinct CDR3 sequences, under 40% appearing once.

The TCR was taken from a human donor who had recovered from COVID-19. The rearrangement links TRBV19 to TRBJ2-7, with 12 bases fitting TRBD2. Sequenced material: CD4+ T cells from blood, cultured in vitro, taken about 7 months after SARS-CoV-2 vaccination. In nucleotides, the CDR3 is TGTGCCAGTAGTATAATTCTAGCGGGAGGGAACGAGCAGTACTTC. Protein product: CASSIILAGGNEQYF.